This section outlines one TCR beta chain sequence together with its context. The target antigen is unknown. Generated by immunoSEQ multiplex PCR, the TCRdb table keeps only in-frame clones and is missing some. The profile covers 100,000 to 150,000 clones, with approximately 90% appearing a single time and 8.5% to 14% taken by the ten largest. The sample comes from a study of T cell responses to AZD1222 COVID-19 vaccine. General study findings and limits: Just five to seven people given AZD1222 tested seropositive at baseline. Regions 160-218 and 743-854 held dominance among vaccine-associated CD4 TCRs, which spanned spike.

V gave up 3 bases and J gave up 2 bases, with 5 bases separating them. Germline CDR1 reads SGHRS; CDR2 reads YFSETQ. There are 12 residues in the CDR3. The V gene is TRBV5-1, the J gene TRBJ1-2; D is unclear. The specimen was peripheral blood, collected on day 0 of MenACWY control vaccination. This clonotype was sampled from an adult in good health. CDR3 sequence: CASSSDNYGYTF. The CDR3 bases are TGCGCCAGCAGCTCCGACAACTATGGCTACACCTTC.